The sample holds a few counts of the clone carrying this T cell receptor (beta chain). The data stem from a study of cytomegalovirus exposure and HLA in healthy donors. Researchers ran the PCR with 60 Vbeta and 13 Jbeta primers. Clones were read by immunoSEQ multiplex PCR, and TCRdb kept only the in-frame ones, dropping some. The data hold 150,000 to 200,000 clones, with about four fifths observed a single time. CDR1 and CDR2 from the germline V gene are SGHDT and YYEEEE. V was trimmed by 4 bases and J by 4 bases, leaving 12 bases between them. The CDR3 is 15 residues long. Sequencing used PBMCs. The receptor comes from a man between 25 and 39 years old in good health and CMV-seropositive. The rearrangement joins TRBV5-6 to TRBJ2-6; D is perhaps TRBD1 (5 bases). CDR3 sequence reads: CASSNDRTGANVLTF. In DNA form, the CDR3 reads TGTGCCAGCAGCAACGACAGAACCGGGGCCAACGTCCTGACTTTC.